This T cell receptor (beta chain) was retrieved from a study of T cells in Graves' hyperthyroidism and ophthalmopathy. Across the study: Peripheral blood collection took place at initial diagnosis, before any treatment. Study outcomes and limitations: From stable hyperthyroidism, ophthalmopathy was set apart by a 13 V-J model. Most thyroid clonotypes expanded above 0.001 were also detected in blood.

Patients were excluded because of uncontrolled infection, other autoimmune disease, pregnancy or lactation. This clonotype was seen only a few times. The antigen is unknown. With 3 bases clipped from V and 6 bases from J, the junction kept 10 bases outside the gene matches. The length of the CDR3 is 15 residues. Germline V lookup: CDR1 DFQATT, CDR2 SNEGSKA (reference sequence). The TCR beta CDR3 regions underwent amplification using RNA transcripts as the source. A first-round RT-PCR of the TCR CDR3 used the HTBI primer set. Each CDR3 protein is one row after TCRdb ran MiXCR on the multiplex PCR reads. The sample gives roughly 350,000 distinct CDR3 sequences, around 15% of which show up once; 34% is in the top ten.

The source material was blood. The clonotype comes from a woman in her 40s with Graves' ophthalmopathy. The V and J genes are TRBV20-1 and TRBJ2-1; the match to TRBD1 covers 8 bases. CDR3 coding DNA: TGCAGTGCTAGTGGCGACAGGGGCGCCCCCAATGAGCAGTTCTTC. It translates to CSASGDRGAPNEQFF.